This TCR beta chain was captured in a study of technical replicates of blood from several donors. Sequencing used immunoSEQ multiplex PCR; TCRdb keeps in-frame clones, though not all of them. Of about 69,000 clones listed, about 87% are singletons. The CDR3 covers 13 residues. With 2 bases removed from V and 6 bases from J, the gap between germline ends came to 10 bases. Germline lookup yields CDR1 ENHRY and CDR2 SYGVKD. This clone was detected a few times. Material for sequencing was PBMCs. The chain carries TRBV10-3 and TRBJ1-1; perhaps TRBD1 as D (6 bases). The clonotype originates from a human donor in good health. Some clones in this sample may be carry-over from other donors' samples. The CDR3 DNA sequence: TGTGCCATCAGTGAGGTAGGGGGGGCTGAAGCTTTCTTT. Translated, it gives CAISEVGGAEAFF.